What follows are 21 T cell receptor beta chains derived from one specimen sequenced in a study of liver allograft versus peripheral blood T cells. At the level of the study: What was compared were the T cell receptor repertoires in transplanted livers and those in the peripheral blood of recipients.

A single record per CDR3 protein comes from TCRdb applying MiXCR to the reads. There are roughly 14,000 distinct CDR3 sequences in the sample; approximately 22% occur only once, and under 7% lies in the top ten. Source of these receptors: a human patient who had a liver transplant. Some T cells may arise from the graft donor.

The chain employs TRBV6-5 and TRBJ1-3, with unresolved D. The CDR3 is 15 residues long. The germline V gene encodes CDR1 MNHEY and CDR2 SVGAGI. The V and J ends lost 2 bases and 0 bases respectively, with 8 bases between them. The CDR3 sequence: CASSYGVHSGNTIYF. The CDR3 DNA sequence: TGTGCCAGCAGTTACGGGGTTCACTCTGGAAACACCATATATTTT.

The V gene is TRBV6-6, the J gene TRBJ2-4; 8 bases fit TRBD1. The CDR3 sequence is 16 residues long. Trimming removed 6 bases from V and 6 bases from J; junction bases left unmatched: 13. In germline, CDR1 is MNHNY, CDR2 SVGAGI (reference sequence). The CDR3 DNA reads TGTGCCAGCAGCCGCGACTCCAACAGGGGGAGAAACATTCAGTACTTC. It encodes CASSRDSNRGRNIQYF.

This clonotype has a count of ten or more. The rearrangement uses TRBV29-1 and TRBJ2-1; 8 nucleotides align to TRBD2. Trimming at V came to 7 bases and at J to 9 bases, leaving 2 bases not matched to a gene. The germline CDR1 and CDR2 sequences are SQVTM and ANQGSEA. The CDR3 contains 10 residues. The CDR3 DNA reads TGCAGCGCACGGGGGGGTGAGCAGTTCTTC. Translation gives CSARGGEQFF.

This clonotype was seen repeatedly, ten times or more. V and J are TRBV16 and TRBJ1-1, with D perhaps matching TRBD1 (6 bases). This CDR3 spans 15 amino acids. Trimming shortened V by 4 bases and J by 1 base, and 13 bases separated the two germline ends. Germline assignment: CDR1 KGHSY and CDR2 FQNENV. The CDR3 coding sequence is TGTGCCAGCAGCCTTCTAGGACAGACGAACACTGAAGCTTTCTTT. Its translation is CASSLLGQTNTEAFF.

By its share, this clonotype is medium-sized. The rearrangement joins TRBV18 to TRBJ1-1, with a weak D call TRBD1 (5 bases). V lost 2 bases and J 7 bases, leaving 11 bases between the germline ends. Germline CDR1 KGHSH, CDR2 LQKENI. CDR3 length equals 13 residues. For the CDR3, the DNA is TGTGCCAGCTCACCAGTGGTACAGGTTGAAGCTTTCTTT. Translated: CASSPVVQVEAFF.

This clonotype has at least ten counts. The rearrangement joins TRBV10-3 to TRBJ1-2; D is unresolved. Germline lookup yields CDR1 ENHRY and CDR2 SYGVKD. V lost 3 bases and J 2 bases, leaving 19 bases between the germline ends. The CDR3 has 17 amino acids. CDR3 protein: CAISDSQGRTPNYGYTF. CDR3 DNA: TGTGCCATCAGTGACTCCCAAGGCAGGACCCCGAACTATGGCTACACCTTC.

Within the sample, this clonotype is medium-sized (0.01 to 0.1%). This chain links TRBV18 with TRBJ1-5; 7 nucleotides line up with TRBD1. V dropped 4 bases and J dropped 4; count of bases not matched to a gene: 10. The CDR3 totals 16 residues. CDR1 and CDR2 (germline): KGHSH, LQKENI. The CDR3: CASSLTGTELNQPQHF. CDR3 coding DNA: TGTGCCAGCTCACTTACCGGGACAGAGCTGAATCAGCCCCAGCATTTT.

This clonotype is labeled medium-sized. The chain carries TRBV19 and TRBJ1-2, with D hard to call. The CDR3 is 13 residues long. V lost 8 bases and J lost 5, with 15 bases in between. Germline CDR1 is LNHDA and CDR2 is SQIVND (reference sequence). The CDR3, as DNA: TGTGCCAGTCAGCGCTCAGGTTATTATGGCTACACCTTC. Its protein product is CASQRSGYYGYTF. Full variable domain (missing parts from reference TRBV19 and TRBJ1-2): DGGITQSPKYLFRKEGQNVTLSCEQNLNHDAMYWYRQDPGQGLRLIYYSQIVNDFQKGDIAEGYSVSREKKESFPLTVTSAQKNPTAFYLCASQRSGYYGYTFGSGTRLTVV.

This clonotype is judged medium-sized. V is TRBV15 and J is TRBJ1-2; perhaps TRBD1 as D (6 bases). The germline CDR1 and CDR2 sequences are LNHNV and YYDKDF (reference sequence). Trimming shortened V by 2 bases and J by 9 bases, and 16 bases separated the two germline ends. The length of the CDR3 is 14 residues. CDR3: CATSRPLYRESYTF. As DNA, the CDR3 is TGTGCCACCAGCAGACCCCTATACAGGGAGAGCTACACCTTC.

The J gene is TRBJ1-4, the V gene TRBV5-6, with D tentatively TRBD1 (6 bases). V was clipped by 3 bases and J by 7 bases, with 10 bases between them. Germline CDR1 and CDR2: SGHDT and YYEEEE. The CDR3 has 13 residues. The CDR3 loop is CASSWEQGEKLFF. CDR3 DNA: TGTGCCAGCAGCTGGGAACAGGGTGAAAAACTGTTTTTT.

This clonotype was seen at least ten times. The chain joins TRBV7-9 to TRBJ1-5, with a weak D call TRBD1 (6 bases). Trimming removed 4 bases at V and 5 bases at J, with 6 bases between. Looked up from germline, CDR1 is SEHNR and CDR2 is FQNEAQ (reference sequence). This CDR3 spans 12 amino acids. The CDR3 nucleotides are TGTGCCAGCAGCTCAGGGGATCAGCCCCAGCATTTT. Its protein is CASSSGDQPQHF.

This clonotype showed up many times. The chain links TRBV6-6 to TRBJ2-1; D is perhaps TRBD1 (6 bases). CDR1 and CDR2 (germline): MNHNY, SVGAGI (reference sequence). V shed 6 bases and J shed 0 bases, with 15 bases lying between them. CDR3 length: 16 amino acids. This CDR3 reads CASSPLGAPSYNEQFF. For the CDR3, the DNA is TGTGCCAGCAGCCCTCTGGGGGCCCCCTCCTACAATGAGCAGTTCTTC.

By share, this clonotype counts as medium-sized. V and J are TRBV10-3 and TRBJ1-1; TRBD1 matches at 9 bases. CDR1 is ENHRY, CDR2 SYGVKD, per germline. Trimming cost V 9 bases and J 4 bases; bases outside gene matches: 15. The CDR3 spans 16 residues. CDR3 nucleotide sequence: TGTGCCATAACCCGGGACAGGGAAGGCCTTGGCACTGAAGCTTTCTTT. It codes for CAITRDREGLGTEAFF.

This clonotype has a count of ten or more. This sequence joins TRBV10-3 and TRBJ1-3; weak D call: TRBD1 (6 bases). CDR1 is ENHRY, CDR2 SYGVKD, per germline. Trimming took off 0 bases at V and 4 bases at J, with 7 bases between the two ends. The CDR3 is made up of 14 amino acids. CDR3 bases: TGTGCCATCAGTGAGTCTGGACAGGGAAACACCATATATTTT. Amino acid sequence: CAISESGQGNTIYF.

This clonotype has at least ten counts. The rearrangement links TRBV7-9 to TRBJ1-3; D is possibly TRBD1 (5 bases). With 2 bases removed from V and 9 bases from J, the gap between germline ends came to 11 bases. Germline assignment: CDR1 SEHNR and CDR2 FQNEAQ (reference sequence). The CDR3 loop spans 13 amino acids. CDR3 region: CASSLSYGGTIYF. In DNA form, the CDR3 reads TGTGCCAGCAGCTTATCGTACGGGGGCACCATATATTTT.

This clonotype was counted only a few times. V usage is TRBV12-3 or TRBV12-4 and J usage is TRBJ1-6, with TRBD1 identical over 10 bases. Unmatched junction bases numbered 5, after V lost 5 bases and J lost 7 bases. This CDR3 has 15 residues. The CDR3 here is CASSTRGQGNSPLHF. CDR3 DNA: TGTGCCAGCAGTACACGGGGACAGGGGAATTCACCCCTCCACTTT.

This clonotype came up a few times. V usage is TRBV6-6 and J usage is TRBJ2-7, with D perhaps TRBD1 (5 bases). The CDR3 covers 12 residues. V dropped 6 bases and J dropped 3 bases, with 9 bases sitting between them. Germline V gene lookup returns CDR1 MNHNY and CDR2 SVGAGI (reference sequence). CDR3 DNA sequence: TGTGCCAGCAGCCTGGACATCTACGAGCAGTACTTC. This sequence encodes CASSLDIYEQYF.

For this clonotype: Because the CDR3 is missing its conserved closing phenylalanine or tryptophan, this is likely a read error. V and J are TRBV6-6 and TRBJ2-5, with TRBD1 identical over 7 bases. V lost 5 bases to trimming and J lost 5 bases; unmatched junction nucleotides: 2. Per the germline V gene, CDR1 is MNHNY and CDR2 is SVGAGI (reference sequence). The CDR3 spans 12 residues. The CDR3 sequence: CASSEQGETQYS. The CDR3 DNA follows: TGTGCCAGCAGTGAACAGGGGGAGACCCAGTACTCC.

Points on this clonotype: A much more abundant neighbour one base away suggests this may be a read error. In nucleotides, the CDR3 is TGTGCCAGCAGTGAAAGGGGACAGGGAGGCATTCGGTACTTC. This codes for CASSERGQGGIRYF. The V call is TRBV6-1, the J call TRBJ2-1; 9 nucleotides line up with TRBD1. CDR3 length equals 14 residues. Germline CDR1 reads MNHNS; CDR2 reads SASEGT.

The chain links TRBV20-1 to TRBJ1-2; D unclear. The CDR3 loop spans 15 amino acids. Germline values: CDR1 DFQATT, CDR2 SNEGSKA (reference sequence). With 3 bases removed from V and 2 bases from J, the gap between germline ends came to 16 bases. The CDR3 sequence is CSASRPGIYNYGYTF. For the CDR3, the DNA is TGCAGTGCTAGTAGACCCGGTATATACAACTATGGCTACACCTTC.

Only a few counts were recorded for this clonotype. This CDR3 reads CASSRTVYYEQYF. CDR3 nucleotide sequence: TGTGCCAGCAGTCGGACAGTCTACTACGAGCAGTACTTC. This chain connects TRBV6-5 to TRBJ2-7, with D possibly TRBD1 on 6 matching bases. Germline lookup yields CDR1 MNHEY and CDR2 SVGAGI. Trimming left V 5 bases short and J 3 bases short, with 11 bases between. The CDR3 consists of 13 residues.